Shown below are 4 T cell receptor beta chains from a single sample sequenced in a study of cytomegalovirus exposure and HLA in healthy donors. Researchers ran the PCR with 60 Vbeta and 13 Jbeta primers. Using immunoSEQ multiplex PCR, the repertoire was profiled, and TCRdb retains in-frame clones only, with some absent. The table shows around 90,000 clones, with over 65% occurring only once. Sequencing input: PBMCs. Receptors were obtained from a human donor in good health.

The rearrangement uses TRBV5-5 and TRBJ2-4, with D perhaps matching TRBD2 (7 bases). Per the germline V gene, CDR1 is SGHKS and CDR2 is YYEKEE (reference sequence). Trimming removed 7 bases from V and 6 bases from J, with 17 bases in between. The CDR3 runs 14 residues. The DNA for the CDR3 is TGTGCCAGCCGAGGCGGCGGGGGCTCAAACATTCAGTACTTC. Translating gives CASRGGGGSNIQYF.

The rearrangement links TRBV30 to TRBJ1-5; tentatively, D is TRBD1 (6 bases). The V end was cut by 3 bases, the J end by 1 base, with 7 bases between. The CDR3 totals 13 residues. Germline loops: CDR1 GTSNPN, CDR2 SVGIG (reference sequence). CDR3 nucleotides: TGTGCCTGGAGAGGGGGAAGCAATCAGCCCCAGCATTTT. Translation: CAWRGGSNQPQHF.

The chain is built from TRBV7-8 and TRBJ2-2; weak D call: TRBD2 (5 bases). The CDR3 consists of 15 residues. From germline, CDR1 is SGHVS and CDR2 FQNEAQ. Between the trimmed V and J ends, which lost 0 bases and 4 bases, there was a span of 9 bases. CDR3 sequence (DNA): TGTGCCAGCAGCTTAGCACCGGGGATCACCGGGGAGCTGTTTTTT. The encoded protein is CASSLAPGITGELFF.

The gene calls are TRBV27 and TRBJ1-1; 8 bases map to TRBD1. V gave up 5 bases and J gave up 10 bases; unmatched junction bases: 6. The CDR3 extends over 12 amino acids. The V gene's germline CDR1 is MNHEY and CDR2 SMNVEV (reference sequence). The CDR3 DNA sequence: TGTGCCAGCAGTCCCAGGGGGCTTGGAGCTTTCTTT. It encodes CASSPRGLGAFF.